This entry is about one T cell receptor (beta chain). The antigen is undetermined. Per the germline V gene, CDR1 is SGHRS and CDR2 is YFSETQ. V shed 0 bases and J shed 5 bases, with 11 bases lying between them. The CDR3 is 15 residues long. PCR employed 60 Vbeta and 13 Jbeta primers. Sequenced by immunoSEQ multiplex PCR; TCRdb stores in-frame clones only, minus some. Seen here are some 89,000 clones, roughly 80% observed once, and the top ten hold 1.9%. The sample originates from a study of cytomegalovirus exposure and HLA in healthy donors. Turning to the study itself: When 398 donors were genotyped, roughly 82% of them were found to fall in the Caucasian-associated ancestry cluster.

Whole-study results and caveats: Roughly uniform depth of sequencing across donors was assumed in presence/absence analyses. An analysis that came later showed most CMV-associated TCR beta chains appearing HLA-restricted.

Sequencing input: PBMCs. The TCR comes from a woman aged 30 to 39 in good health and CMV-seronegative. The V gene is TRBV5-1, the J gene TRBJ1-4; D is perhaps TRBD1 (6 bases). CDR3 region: CASSLDPGTNEKLFF. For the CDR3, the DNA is TGCGCCAGCAGCTTGGATCCAGGGACAAATGAAAAACTGTTTTTT.